These T cell receptor beta chains were read from a single sample in a study of T-cell reconstitution after alpha-beta-depleted transplantation in children. TCRdb recomputed calls from the PCR reads with MiXCR, one row per CDR3 protein. Of about 980,000 distinct CDR3 sequences listed, around 30% were seen once; the top ten hold about 28%. The sample was PBMCs, mostly from graft donor cells, taken 360 days after TCRalphabeta/CD19-depleted stem cell transplant. These receptors were collected from a boy under two years old who had a stem cell transplant for SCID, so the T cells may come from the graft donor. Each CDR3 is given with its conserved first and last residue. D genes are given only for firm matches. The size field is filled for only some rows; it gives once, few, many or a size class.

V gene,clone size,D gene,J gene,CDR3 DNA,CDR3 protein
TRBV4-1,.,.,TRBJ2-3,TGCGCCAGCAGCCAAGGCCGAGGGCTTCGGTATTTT,CASSQGRGLRYF
TRBV4-2,.,.,TRBJ2-1,TGTGCCATGGGCCCCGGGCTAGGGTGGAGGGATGAGCAGTTCTTC,CAMGPGLGWRDEQFF
TRBV12-3/TRBV12-4,few,TRBD2,TRBJ2-3,TGTGCCAGCAGTCCCGTGGTAGCGGGGGATACGCAGTATTTT,CASSPVVAGDTQYF
TRBV29-1,.,.,TRBJ1-1,TGCAGCGTTGTTTACGGGGCCACTGAAGCTTTCTTT,CSVVYGATEAFF
TRBV24-1,.,TRBD1,TRBJ2-3,TGTGCCACCAGTGACCCGGGACAGGGTAGAGGTACGCAGTATTTT,CATSDPGQGRGTQYF
TRBV9,few,.,TRBJ1-2,TGTGCCAGCAGCGTAGGTCAGGCCCCTCGCTATGGCTACACCTTC,CASSVGQAPRYGYTF
TRBV10-3,.,.,TRBJ2-1,TGTGCCTCCAGAAGGGGTGCACTCAGCTCCTACAATGAGCAGTTCTTC,CASRRGALSSYNEQFF
TRBV28,.,.,TRBJ2-6,TGTGCCAGCAGTTCCATCCCTTCCTCTGGGGCCAACGTCCTGACTTTC,CASSSIPSSGANVLTF
TRBV19,once,.,TRBJ2-7,TGTGCCAGTAGTAGACTGGGGCAGACCGCCTACGAGCAGTACTTC,CASSRLGQTAYEQYF
TRBV20-1,.,TRBD1,TRBJ2-3,TGCAGTGCCGGGACAGACGCTACAGATACGCAGTATTTT,CSAGTDATDTQYF
TRBV5-1,once,.,TRBJ2-3,TGCGCCAGCAAGGAATGGGCAGGACCGTCCACAGATACGCAGTATTTT,CASKEWAGPSTDTQYF
TRBV5-4,.,.,TRBJ2-4,TGTGCCAGCAGCTCGATGGGGACTGGGAAAAACATTCAGTACTTC,CASSSMGTGKNIQYF
TRBV6-5,.,.,TRBJ2-7,TGTGCCAGCAGTTACACAGTAGCCTCCTACGAGCAGTACTTC,CASSYTVASYEQYF
TRBV20-1,.,.,TRBJ2-7,TGCAGTGCTAGAGGGGGACTTCCAAGGTACGAGCAGTACTTC,CSARGGLPRYEQYF
TRBV20-1,.,.,TRBJ2-2,TGCAGTGCTAGAGATCTTAGCGGAAGCACCGGGGAGCTGTTTTTT,CSARDLSGSTGELFF
TRBV5-1,.,TRBD1,TRBJ1-1,TGCGCCAGCAGCAATACAGGGGTCGGGGGCACTGAAGCTTTCTTT,CASSNTGVGGTEAFF
TRBV5-1,few,TRBD2,TRBJ2-3,TGCGCCAGCAGCTTGGGACTAGCGGGAAGGTTATACGCAGATACGCAGTATTTT,CASSLGLAGRLYADTQYF
TRBV7-4,.,TRBD2,TRBJ2-5,TGTGCCAGCAGCTACTGGACTAGCGGGGGGCCAGTAAAAGAGACCCAGTACTTC,CASSYWTSGGPVKETQYF
TRBV10-3,.,TRBD1,TRBJ1-5,TGTGCCATCAGTAAGTCGCGACCTGGACAGGGGGGACCCTTGGGCAATCAGCCCCAGCATTTT,CAISKSRPGQGGPLGNQPQHF
TRBV7-2,few,TRBD1,TRBJ2-3,TGTGCCAGCAGCCTGGACAGGGGGGCTACTAGCACAGATACGCAGTATTTT,CASSLDRGATSTDTQYF
TRBV4-3,few,.,TRBJ1-1,TGCGCCAGCAGCCAAGATGGGGGTGGGGGGTCTTTCTTT,CASSQDGGGGSFF
TRBV4-2,.,.,TRBJ1-1,TGTGCCAGCAGGCCCCTCCAAGGGGGTCGAACTGAAGCTTTCTTT,CASRPLQGGRTEAFF